This passage covers 15 T cell receptor beta chains from one sample sequenced in a study of blood T cells in healthy people across ages. A sample-barcoded 5' primer and a J-beta primer mix were used in a second PCR of roughly 7 to 11 cycles. Via MiXCR, TCRdb re-called the 5' RACE reads, giving one row per CDR3 protein. The table lists 1.5 million to 2 million distinct CDR3 sequences, roughly 49% of them singletons, with over 2% in the top ten. Material for sequencing was blood. These receptors all come from a woman aged 40 to 55 in good health.

This sequence joins TRBV4-2 and TRBJ2-3; D may be TRBD1 or TRBD2 (6 bases each). The CDR3 extends over 18 amino acids. Trimming stripped 4 bases from V and 0 bases from J, with 20 bases between. Germline values: CDR1 LGHNA, CDR2 YNFKEQ. The CDR3, as DNA: TGTGCCAGCAGCCTCTCGGGTTTACGGGGGCCTAGCACAGATACGCAGTATTTT. Residues: CASSLSGLRGPSTDTQYF.

V usage is TRBV28 and J usage is TRBJ2-5; D is perhaps TRBD2 (6 bases). The CDR3 has 17 amino acids. The germline V gene encodes CDR1 MDHEN and CDR2 SYDVKM. V was trimmed by 3 bases and J by 1 base, leaving 18 bases between them. The CDR3 spells CASSFLVRGDFQETQYF. The CDR3 nucleotides read TGTGCCAGCAGTTTTCTCGTGCGGGGCGACTTCCAAGAGACCCAGTACTTC.

Here the CDR3 DNA reads TGCGCCAGCAGCCAAGAGGCATCCAGAAATGAAAAACTGTTTTTT. Residues: CASSQEASRNEKLFF. This rearrangement joins TRBV4-3 to TRBJ1-4; D unresolved. CDR3 length: 15 amino acids. V lost 0 bases to trimming and J lost 5 bases, with 10 bases between them. CDR1 is LGHNA, CDR2 YSLEER, per germline.

The chain joins TRBV7-6 to TRBJ1-6; D remains unclear. Per the germline V gene, CDR1 is SGHVS and CDR2 is FNYEAQ. Trimming took 5 bases from V and 7 from J, leaving 18 bases between them. The CDR3 covers 16 residues. The CDR3 sequence: CASSPPIGLGNSPLHF. The CDR3, as DNA: TGTGCCAGCAGCCCACCAATAGGGTTGGGAAATTCACCCCTCCACTTT.

The V and J genes are TRBV6-1 and TRBJ2-3; D remains unclear. CDR1 and CDR2 (germline): MNHNS, SASEGT. V gave up 10 bases and J gave up 0 bases, with 14 bases separating them. The CDR3 is made up of 14 amino acids. CDR3 amino acids: CATVGLGSTDTQYF. The CDR3 DNA reads as TGTGCCACGGTAGGGTTGGGAAGCACAGATACGCAGTATTTT.

The chain combines TRBV18 with TRBJ2-7, with 9 bases lining up with TRBD2. V lost 1 base, J lost 0 bases, and 4 bases stayed unmatched. The CDR3 spans 16 residues. From germline, CDR1 is KGHSH and CDR2 LQKENI. The CDR3 here is CASSPLGSGGSYEQYF. CDR3 DNA sequence: TGTGCCAGCTCACCACTGGGTAGCGGGGGCTCCTACGAGCAGTACTTC.

V usage is TRBV7-2 and J usage is TRBJ2-3; TRBD2 matches at 15 bases. V shed 4 bases, J shed 0 bases, and the junction held 8 bases outside the gene matches. Germline V lookup: CDR1 SGHTA, CDR2 FQGNSA. The CDR3 is made up of 19 amino acids. CDR3 in DNA: TGTGCCAGCAGCTCCAAGGGACTAGCGGGGGGCCGGAGCACAGATACGCAGTATTTT. It translates to CASSSKGLAGGRSTDTQYF. The complete variable domain, with remaining parts taken from reference TRBV7-2 and TRBJ2-3, reads GAGVSQSPSNKVTEKGKDVELRCDPISGHTALYWYRQSLGQGLEFLIYFQGNSAPDKSGLPSDRFSAERTGGSVSTLTIQRTQQEDSAVYLCASSSKGLAGGRSTDTQYFGPGTRLTVL.

The V and J genes are TRBV20-1 and TRBJ2-5; TRBD1 matches 8 bases. This CDR3 region has 12 residues. Germline trimming cut 1 base from V and 12 bases from J; bases unmatched to any gene: 7. Germline values: CDR1 DFQATT, CDR2 SNEGSKA (reference sequence). The CDR3 DNA follows: TGCAGTGCTAGAGCCGGGACAGGTTTTGAGTACTTC. Its protein is CSARAGTGFEYF.

This chain uses TRBV5-1 with TRBJ2-2; a possible D gene is TRBD1 (5 bases). Trimming took 2 bases from V and 0 from J, leaving 11 bases between them. This CDR3 spans 16 amino acids. The germline CDR1 and CDR2 sequences are SGHRS and YFSETQ. CDR3 coding DNA: TGCGCCAGCAGCTTACAACAGGCCTCGAACACCGGGGAGCTGTTTTTT. Translated: CASSLQQASNTGELFF.

The V and J genes are TRBV4-1 and TRBJ1-6; maybe TRBD1 (6 bases). V lost 4 bases and J lost 0, with 13 bases in between. Germline V gives CDR1 MGHRA, CDR2 YSYEKL. The CDR3 runs to 17 residues. CDR3 residues: CASSPATGSSYNSPLHF. CDR3 sequence (DNA): TGCGCCAGCAGCCCCGCGACAGGTAGCTCCTATAATTCACCCCTCCACTTT.

This clonotype was seen more than once but under ten times. This chain connects TRBV20-1 to TRBJ1-2; a weak D match, TRBD1 (5 bases). Trimming removed 1 base at V and 5 bases at J, with 8 bases between. CDR1 and CDR2 (germline): DFQATT, SNEGSKA (reference sequence). CDR3 length: 12 amino acids. CDR3 DNA: TGCAGTGCTAGAGGGGGGACTTATGGCTACACCTTC. Protein: CSARGGTYGYTF.

V is TRBV20-1 and J is TRBJ1-5; 9 positions agree with TRBD1. The J segment lost 2 bases and the V segment lost 2 bases, leaving 7 bases of the junction unmatched. The CDR3 loop spans 16 amino acids. Germline-derived CDR1 and CDR2 are DFQATT and SNEGSKA (reference sequence). CDR3: CSARKGGQGGNQPQHF. The CDR3 DNA follows: TGCAGTGCTAGAAAAGGGGGACAGGGCGGCAATCAGCCCCAGCATTTT.

This chain connects TRBV7-2 to TRBJ2-1, with 8 bases aligning to TRBD1. CDR3 size: 15 residues. The germline CDR1 and CDR2 sequences are SGHTA and FQGNSA. V lost 5 bases, J lost 5 bases, and 8 bases stayed unmatched. The CDR3 region is CASSRPDRANNEQFF. The CDR3 nucleotides read TGTGCCAGCAGCCGGCCGGACAGGGCAAACAATGAGCAGTTCTTC.

V gene TRBV6-2 or TRBV6-3 combines with J gene TRBJ2-7; TRBD1 matches 8 bases. V lost 11 bases, J lost 3 bases, and 9 bases stayed unmatched. The length of the CDR3 is 13 residues. Germline lookup yields CDR1 MNHEY and CDR2 SVGEGT. The CDR3 nucleotides read TGTGCCGTCTCAGGGGGCCCGGACTACGAGCAGTACTTC. Residues: CAVSGGPDYEQYF.

The rearrangement links TRBV7-2 to TRBJ1-1; the D is unclear. The V end lost 2 bases, the J end lost 3 bases, and 7 bases lay between the germline ends. The CDR3 extends over 13 amino acids. CDR1 is SGHTA, CDR2 FQGNSA, per germline. CDR3 amino acids: CASSLLFDTEAFF. CDR3 bases: TGTGCCAGCAGCTTATTGTTCGACACTGAAGCTTTCTTT.